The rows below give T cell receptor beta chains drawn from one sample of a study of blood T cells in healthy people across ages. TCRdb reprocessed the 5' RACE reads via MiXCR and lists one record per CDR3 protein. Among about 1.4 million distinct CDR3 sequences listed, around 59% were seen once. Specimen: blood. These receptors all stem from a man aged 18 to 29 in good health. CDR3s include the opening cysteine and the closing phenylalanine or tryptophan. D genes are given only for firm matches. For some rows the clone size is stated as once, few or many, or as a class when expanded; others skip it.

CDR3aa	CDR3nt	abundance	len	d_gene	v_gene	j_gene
CASSQDLDGGVAKNIQYF	TGCGCCAGCAGCCAAGATCTAGACGGGGGGGTAGCCAAAAACATTCAGTACTTC	NA	18	TRBD2	TRBV4-1	TRBJ2-4
CASSVPLAGYGGGEQFF	TGTGCCAGCAGCGTCCCTCTAGCGGGATACGGCGGCGGTGAGCAGTTCTTC	few	17	TRBD2	TRBV3-1	TRBJ2-1
CSARDFRGQGPRSPLHF	TGCAGTGCTAGAGATTTCAGGGGACAAGGACCACGGTCACCCCTCCACTTT	NA	17	NA	TRBV20-1	TRBJ1-6
CASSLSGLTYNEQFF	TGTGCCAGCAGTCTCTCGGGACTCACCTACAATGAGCAGTTCTTC	once	15	NA	TRBV27	TRBJ2-1
CSVEKLMNTEAFF	TGCAGCGTTGAGAAGCTTATGAACACTGAAGCTTTCTTT	NA	13	NA	TRBV29-1	TRBJ1-1
CACQGQFGGYTF	TGTGCCTGCCAAGGACAGTTTGGTGGCTACACCTTC	NA	12	NA	TRBV30	TRBJ1-2
CASSVASGSRSYNEQYF	TGTGCCAGCAGCGTAGCTAGCGGGAGTAGGTCCTACAATGAGCAGTACTTC	NA	17	TRBD2	TRBV9	TRBJ2-5
CATSRDYWERGTTDTQYF	TGTGCCACCAGCAGAGATTACTGGGAGCGGGGGACCACTGATACGCAGTATTTT	NA	18	TRBD2	TRBV15	TRBJ2-3
CSVEDSRGAKDTQYF	TGCAGCGTTGAAGACTCTAGGGGGGCGAAAGATACGCAGTATTTT	few	15	NA	TRBV29-1	TRBJ2-3
CASSKMIYEQYF	TGTGCCAGCAGCAAGATGATCTACGAGCAGTACTTC	NA	12	NA	TRBV21-1	TRBJ2-7
CASSASSGTGLSDTQYF	TGTGCCAGCAGTGCCTCCTCCGGGACAGGTCTCTCAGATACGCAGTATTTT	few	17	TRBD1	TRBV27	TRBJ2-3
CASSLYLATTDTQYF	TGTGCCAGCAGTTTATACCTAGCCACCACAGATACGCAGTATTTT	NA	15	NA	TRBV12-3/TRBV12-4	TRBJ2-3
CAINEFQPGQGFF	TGTGCCATCAATGAGTTCCAACCGGGACAGGGGTTCTTC	NA	13	TRBD1	TRBV10-3	TRBJ2-1
CASSPLAGGGGTDTQYF	TGTGCCAGCAGTCCCCTAGCGGGAGGAGGAGGCACAGATACGCAGTATTTT	NA	17	TRBD2	TRBV2	TRBJ2-3
CSVEDAGTMNTEAFF	TGCAGCGTTGAAGATGCCGGGACGATGAACACTGAAGCTTTCTTT	NA	15	NA	TRBV29-1	TRBJ1-1
CAISDDPGYNEQFF	TGTGCCATCAGTGATGACCCAGGGTACAATGAGCAGTTCTTC	NA	14	NA	TRBV10-3	TRBJ2-1
CASSLFLDNTYGYTF	TGTGCCAGCAGCTTATTCCTGGACAATACCTATGGCTACACCTTC	NA	15	NA	TRBV7-8	TRBJ1-2
CASIGPGTRWNEQFF	TGCGCCAGCATTGGGCCCGGGACTAGGTGGAATGAGCAGTTCTTC	NA	15	TRBD2	TRBV10-2	TRBJ2-1
CASSYGQSNQPQHF	TGTGCCAGCAGTTACGGCCAGAGCAATCAGCCCCAGCATTTT	few	14	NA	TRBV6-5	TRBJ1-5
CASSGQGTPHLSYNEQFF	TGTGCCAGCAGTGGACAGGGTACTCCCCACTTGTCCTACAATGAGCAGTTCTTC	few	18	TRBD1	TRBV25-1	TRBJ2-1
CASSPREGSYEQYF	TGTGCCAGCAGTCCGCGGGAGGGCTCCTACGAGCAGTACTTC	NA	14	TRBD2	TRBV6-5	TRBJ2-7
CASSSDWEETQYF	TGTGCCAGCAGCTCAGACTGGGAAGAGACCCAGTACTTC	NA	13	NA	TRBV12-3/TRBV12-4	TRBJ2-5
CASSQDLLGIHSSYNSPLHF	TGTGCCAGCAGCCAAGATTTACTGGGGATACACAGCTCCTATAATTCACCCCTCCACTTT	NA	20	NA	TRBV4-2	TRBJ1-6
CASSVERDSGTDTYEQYF	TGTGCCAGCAGCGTAGAAAGGGACAGCGGGACTGATACCTACGAGCAGTACTTC	NA	18	NA	TRBV9	TRBJ2-7
CASSQEVGQGYEQYF	TGCGCCAGCAGCCAAGAGGTTGGACAGGGGTACGAGCAGTACTTC	NA	15	TRBD1	TRBV4-1	TRBJ2-7
CASSQELGRPSYGYTF	TGCGCCAGCAGCCAAGAACTCGGACGGCCGTCCTATGGCTACACCTTC	NA	16	NA	TRBV4-3	TRBJ1-2
CTSSQNPQNTGELFF	TGTACCAGCAGCCAAAACCCCCAGAACACCGGGGAGCTGTTTTTT	NA	15	NA	TRBV3-1	TRBJ2-2